This T cell receptor beta chain originates from a study of T cell repertoires in cytomegalovirus infection. TCRdb processed the reads anew with MiXCR; each CDR3 protein has one entry. Here the sample spans roughly 100,000 distinct CDR3 sequences, under 50% being singletons. Study-wide findings and caveats: Summed frequency of shared TCR beta families picked out CMV carriers who also had the relevant HLA.

V lost 3 bases to trimming and J lost 4 bases, with 13 bases between them. The CDR3 covers 14 residues. Germline CDR1 reads MDHEN; CDR2 reads SYDVKM. Note on this clonotype: What it recognizes is unknown.

The receptor's source is a human donor in good health (CMV status not recorded). Some clones in this sample may be carry-over from other donors' samples. The genes are TRBV28 and TRBJ2-7; D may be TRBD1 (6 bases). This specimen was CD8+ T cells from cultured PBMCs, taken from culture after CMV antigen stimulation. The CDR3 DNA sequence: TGTGCCAGCAGTTTTGAGACAGGCTCATACGAGCAGTACTTC. Amino acids: CASSFETGSYEQYF.